The 27 T cell receptor beta chains in this list originate from one sample, sequenced in a study of T cell clonality in common variable immunodeficiency. Here immunoSEQ multiplex PCR was the method, and the copy in TCRdb shows in-frame clones only, minus some. There are about 34,000 clones in the sample, none observed a single time. The sequencing input was peripheral blood mononuclear cells. The receptors were gathered from a person between 18 and 70 years old in good health.

The sample holds many counts of this clone. The read halts 3 residues ahead of the CDR3 end, with the missing end drawn from the germline J gene. V gene TRBV7-2 combines with J gene TRBJ1-3, with D tentatively TRBD1 (5 bases). Between the trimmed V and J ends, which lost 3 bases and 4 bases, there was a span of 10 bases. This CDR3 is built from 14 residues. Looked up from germline, CDR1 is SGHTA and CDR2 is FQGNSA. The sequenced CDR3 bases are TGTGCCAGCAGCTTCGGGGGGTTAGGAAACACC. It specifies CASSFGGLGNT. The CDR3 reads in full as CASSFGGLGNTIYF.

This clone was counted at least ten times. The sequenced fragment ends 3 residues before the CDR3 boundary, so the rest is inferred from the germline J gene. The chain links TRBV18 to TRBJ1-3, with D maybe TRBD1 (6 bases). The CDR3 totals 16 residues. Per the germline V gene, CDR1 is KGHSH and CDR2 is LQKENI. V was shortened by 0 bases and J by 4 bases, with 13 bases between the two germline ends. Partial CDR3 DNA: TGTGCCAGCTCACCACCGACAGGCGGAGCGGGAAACACC. This gives the protein CASSPPTGGAGNT. Given in full, the CDR3 is CASSPPTGGAGNTIYF.

Ten or more counts support this clone. The read finishes 3 residues shy of the CDR3 end, and the germline J gene is used to complete it. The chain recombines TRBV10-1 with TRBJ1-6, with TRBD1 matching over 7 bases. This CDR3 has 13 residues. The V and J ends lost 7 bases and 5 bases, in that order; junction bases with no gene match: 2. Germline CDR1 is WNHNN and CDR2 is SYGVQD (reference sequence). The CDR3 protein is CASMGQHNSPLHF. The CDR3 bases that were read are TGCGCCAGCATGGGACAGCATAATTCACCC.

Only a few counts were recorded for this clone. The missing CDR3 end, 3 residues past where the read stops, is filled in from the germline J gene. The J gene is TRBJ2-5, the V gene TRBV5-1; 8 nucleotides match TRBD2. The V gene end was trimmed by 3 bases and the J gene end by 2 bases; junction bases not matched to a gene: 3. Looked up from germline, CDR1 is SGHRS and CDR2 is YFSETQ. The CDR3 has 14 amino acids. CDR3 amino acids: CASSSGGGQETQYF. CDR3 DNA, as far as it was read: TGCGCCAGCAGCTCCGGCGGGGGGCAAGAGACC.

In its sample, this clone was seen many times. The read comes to an end 3 residues before the CDR3 does, leaving the germline J gene to fill in the end. The V call is TRBV18, the J call TRBJ2-7; 10 bases align to TRBD1. The CDR3 totals 16 residues. In germline, CDR1 is KGHSH, CDR2 LQKENI. The V gene end was trimmed by 3 bases and the J gene end by 2 bases; junction bases not matched to a gene: 7. The CDR3 loop is CASSPTAGQGPYEQYF. CDR3 DNA, as far as it was read: TGTGCCAGCTCACCGACCGCGGGACAGGGGCCCTACGAG.

This clone has at least ten counts. The read terminates 3 residues ahead of where the CDR3 ends, so the germline J gene completes it. The chain links TRBV14 to TRBJ1-2; a possible D gene is TRBD1 (5 bases). The CDR3 sequence is 13 residues long. Germline V gene data show CDR1 as SGHDN and CDR2 as FVKESK. The DNA read from the CDR3 is TGTGCCAGCAGCCACAGGGAAGCTGGCGGC. This encodes CASSHREAGG. The full CDR3 protein reads CASSHREAGGYTF.

This clone was detected ten times or more. The CDR3 sequence is CASRRPTSGDNEQFF. Partial CDR3 DNA: TGTGCCAGCAGACGACCGACTAGCGGAGACAATGAG. The chain couples TRBV5-6 to TRBJ2-1, with TRBD2 identical over 9 bases. Coverage ceases 3 residues before the CDR3 finishes, and the germline J gene fills in the end. CDR3 length equals 15 residues. Germline values: CDR1 SGHDT, CDR2 YYEEEE. The trim removed 5 bases at V and 5 bases at J, leaving 8 bases unmatched.

This clone has a count of ten or more. Read coverage stops 3 residues before the CDR3 terminus; the germline J gene supplies the remainder. The rearrangement links TRBV5-1 to TRBJ2-2, with a possible D match to TRBD1 (5 bases). This CDR3 spans 13 amino acids. Germline CDR1 SGHRS, CDR2 YFSETQ. Trimming stripped 6 bases from V and 8 bases from J, with 14 bases between. This CDR3 reads CASTTAQGGELFF. The CDR3 bases that were read are TGCGCCAGCACGACAGCTCAGGGTGGGGAG.

This clone was seen repeatedly, ten times or more. From the germline J gene comes the end of the CDR3, since the read stops 3 residues before it. V usage is TRBV5-4 and J usage is TRBJ2-7; 7 nucleotides align to TRBD2. V was clipped by 0 bases and J by 2 bases; unmatched bases: 5. The CDR3 is 15 residues long. CDR1 is SGHNT and CDR2 is YYREEE in the germline V gene (reference sequence). This CDR3 is CASSLGRGSPYEQYF. Incomplete CDR3 DNA: TGTGCCAGCAGCTTGGGGCGGGGGTCCCCCTACGAG.

In its sample, this clone was seen many times. The read halts 3 residues ahead of the CDR3 end, with the missing end drawn from the germline J gene. V usage is TRBV10-3 and J usage is TRBJ1-3; D is ambiguous. Germline V gives CDR1 ENHRY, CDR2 SYGVKD. The CDR3 has 14 residues. The CDR3 sequence: CAIATWQTGNTIYF. The DNA read from the CDR3 is TGTGCAATCGCAACATGGCAGACTGGAAACACC.

This clone was counted ten times or more. CDR3 bases read: TGTGCCAGCAGCCCCGGACAGGGAGGCTACAATGAG. It encodes CASSPGQGGYNE. The whole CDR3 sequence reads CASSPGQGGYNEQFF. The chain uses TRBV7-9 and TRBJ2-1; TRBD1 agrees at 8 bases. From the germline J gene comes the end of the CDR3, since the read stops 3 residues before it. The CDR3 runs 15 residues. Germline CDR1 is SEHNR and CDR2 is FQNEAQ (reference sequence). The junction had 6 bases not matched to a gene; V was cut back by 5 bases and J by 3 bases.

This clone was counted at least ten times. The read comes to an end 3 residues before the CDR3 does, leaving the germline J gene to fill in the end. The rearrangement joins TRBV2 to TRBJ2-2; perhaps TRBD2 as D (5 bases). The CDR3 runs 15 residues. CDR1 SNHLY and CDR2 FYNNEI come from the germline V gene. Trimming left V 4 bases short and J 3 bases short, with 12 bases between. CDR3 DNA (partial): TGTGCCAGCAGTGCGGTGCTACTAGACACCGGGGAG. It codes for CASSAVLLDTGE. The CDR3 as a whole reads CASSAVLLDTGELFF.

This clone has ten or more counts. With the read ending 3 residues before the CDR3 end, the germline J gene is used to fill in that end. The chain carries TRBV2 and TRBJ2-7, with D tentatively TRBD2 (6 bases). The V gene's germline CDR1 is SNHLY and CDR2 FYNNEI. The CDR3 is 14 amino acids. Trimming took off 5 bases at V and 2 bases at J, with 13 bases between the two ends. The CDR3 DNA, read in part, is TGTGCCAGCAGTTCACCCGGGGGACCCTACGAG. It specifies CASSSPGGPYE. The whole CDR3 protein reads CASSSPGGPYEQYF.

This clone was detected many times. The read terminates 3 residues before the CDR3 end, so the remaining end is supplied by the germline J gene. V and J are TRBV12-3 or TRBV12-4 and TRBJ2-7, with TRBD2 matching 10 bases. This CDR3 contains 15 residues. V shed 5 bases and J 2 bases; nucleotides not matched to a gene: 6. The sequenced CDR3 bases are TGTGCCAGCAGTACCCGGACTAGCGGAACCTACGAG. This codes for CASSTRTSGTYE. The whole CDR3 protein reads CASSTRTSGTYEQYF.

Ten or more counts support this clone. CDR3 amino acids: CASSLAIPGSDGYTF. The sequenced CDR3 bases are TGTGCCAGCAGCTTGGCTATCCCAGGTTCCGACGGC. The V call is TRBV5-4, the J call TRBJ1-2; no firm D call. The read stops 3 residues short of the end of the CDR3; the missing end is completed from the germline J gene. CDR3 length: 15 residues. CDR1 is SGHNT and CDR2 is YYREEE in the germline V gene (reference sequence).

This clone came up many times. The CDR3 bases that were read are TGTGCCTGGAGTGGCAGGGGGGCAGATACG. Amino acid sequence: CAWSGRGADT. The CDR3 in its entirety is CAWSGRGADTQYF. The chain links TRBV30 to TRBJ2-3; D might be TRBD1 (7 bases). The read terminates 3 residues ahead of where the CDR3 ends, so the germline J gene completes it. V dropped 1 base and J dropped 4 bases, with 9 bases sitting between them. This CDR3 has 13 amino acids. CDR1 and CDR2 from the germline V gene are GTSNPN and SVGIG (reference sequence).

With respect to this clone: Since a far larger clone is one base different, this is likely a read error. Read sequence stops 3 residues before the CDR3 end, and the germline J gene provides the missing end. The chain is built from TRBV7-3 and TRBJ2-7, with TRBD1 as a possible D gene (5 bases). Germline V lookup: CDR1 SGHTA, CDR2 FQGTGA. CDR3 size: 13 residues. CDR3 amino acids: CSSSPAGYYEQYF. The sequenced part of the CDR3 DNA is TGTTCCAGCAGCCCAGCAGGGTACTACGAG.

The table lists this clone with many counts. The read ends 3 residues before the CDR3 terminus; that terminus is restored from the germline J gene. The chain joins TRBV20-1 to TRBJ2-7; D not certain. The germline gives CDR1 DFQATT, CDR2 SNEGSKA (reference sequence). The length of the CDR3 is 14 residues. Trimming removed 3 bases at V and 4 bases at J, with 16 bases between. CDR3 bases read: TGCAGTGCTAGTTATCGTAGAGAAGTTTACGAG. It specifies CSASYRREVYE. The CDR3 as a whole reads CSASYRREVYEQYF.

This clone was found many times. The CDR3 is cut off 3 residues early in the read; its end comes from the germline J gene. The V gene is TRBV12-3 or TRBV12-4, the J gene TRBJ1-1, with 7 bases aligning to TRBD1. The CDR3 runs to 14 residues. V gave up 5 bases and J gave up 4 bases; unmatched junction bases: 7. The sequenced CDR3 bases are TGTGCCAGCAGTGACAGGGAGGGTAGCACTGAA. It yields the protein CASSDREGSTE. The whole CDR3 reads CASSDREGSTEAFF.

This clone was seen ten or more times. The read falls 3 residues short of the CDR3 end, and the missing part is taken from the germline J gene. V is TRBV10-3 and J is TRBJ1-2; no clear D gene. Trimming cost V 11 bases and J 6 bases, with 10 bases left between them. The CDR3 loop spans 10 amino acids. Germline assignment: CDR1 ENHRY and CDR2 SYGVKD. The sequenced part of the CDR3 DNA is TGTGCCGTTCGTCAGGATGGC. As protein: CAVRQDG. From start to end, the CDR3 is CAVRQDGYTF.

In this sample, this clone turned up many times. Read coverage stops 3 residues before the CDR3 terminus; the germline J gene supplies the remainder. J is TRBJ1-1 and V is TRBV20-1; possible D gene TRBD1, 6 bases. Between the trimmed V and J ends, which lost 6 bases and 1 base, there was a span of 18 bases. The CDR3 loop spans 15 amino acids. Germline V CDR1 and CDR2: DFQATT, SNEGSKA (reference sequence). The CDR3 spells CSAISPTGGNTEAFF. Partial CDR3 DNA: TGCAGTGCGATATCCCCGACAGGTGGGAACACTGAA.

Ten or more counts support this clone. The read terminates 3 residues ahead of where the CDR3 ends, so the germline J gene completes it. The chain has TRBV7-2 and TRBJ1-2; the D is unclear. The CDR3 runs to 14 residues. The germline V gene encodes CDR1 SGHTA and CDR2 FQGNSA. CDR3 bases read: TGTGCCAGCAGCTTAGGACCGGGTATAGTGCGC. As protein: CASSLGPGIVR. The entire CDR3 protein reads CASSLGPGIVRYTF.

This clone was detected ten times or more. The sequenced fragment ends 3 residues before the CDR3 boundary, so the rest is inferred from the germline J gene. This chain uses TRBV10-3 with TRBJ2-7; perhaps TRBD2 as D (5 bases). The V gene lost 3 bases and the J gene lost 2 bases, with 14 bases spanning the gap. In germline, CDR1 is ENHRY, CDR2 SYGVKD. The CDR3 sequence is 15 residues long. CDR3 residues: CAISDIGGSAYEQYF. The DNA read from the CDR3 is TGTGCCATCAGTGACATCGGCGGGTCTGCCTACGAG.

In this sample, this clone turned up many times. The CDR3 extends 3 residues past the end of the read, so its final part is completed from the germline J gene. The chain has TRBV10-3 and TRBJ2-5; no reliable D call. The germline V gene encodes CDR1 ENHRY and CDR2 SYGVKD. The length of the CDR3 is 12 residues. V lost 4 bases and J 4 bases, leaving 7 bases between the germline ends. The CDR3 sequence: CAISAEAETQYF. The covered CDR3 bases are TGTGCCATCAGTGCTGAAGCAGAGACC.

This clone was seen ten or more times. The CDR3 end lies 3 residues beyond the end of the read and is filled in from the germline J gene. V is TRBV28 and J is TRBJ2-3; TRBD2 aligns across 10 bases. V shed 5 bases and J 5 bases; nucleotides not matched to a gene: 10. This CDR3 spans 16 amino acids. The germline V gene has CDR1 MDHEN and CDR2 SYDVKM. CDR3 residues: CASSGPSGSNGDTQYF. CDR3 DNA, as far as it was read: TGTGCCAGCAGTGGTCCTAGCGGGAGTAATGGAGATACG. Drawing the rest from reference TRBV28 and TRBJ2-3, the complete variable domain is DVKVTQSSRYLVKRTGEKVFLECVQDMDHENMFWYRQDPGLGLRLIYFSYDVKMKEKGDIPEGYSVSREKKERFSLILESASTNQTSMYLCASSGPSGSNGDTQYFGPGTRLTVL.

This clone has a count of ten or more. The read terminates 3 residues before the CDR3 end, so the remaining end is supplied by the germline J gene. The chain joins TRBV19 to TRBJ2-2; TRBD1 agrees at 9 bases. This CDR3 spans 16 amino acids. V gave up 4 bases and J gave up 7 bases; unmatched junction bases: 10. Per germline, CDR1 LNHDA and CDR2 SQIVND (reference sequence). The CDR3 reads CASSTSRTGAVGELFF. Incomplete CDR3 DNA: TGTGCCAGTAGTACCTCTCGGACAGGGGCGGTCGGGGAG.

This clone came up many times. Sequencing ends 3 residues short of the CDR3 end; the germline J gene provides the rest. The genes are TRBV5-1 and TRBJ2-1; D uncertain. V dropped 0 bases and J dropped 4 bases, with 11 bases sitting between them. The germline CDR1 and CDR2 sequences are SGHRS and YFSETQ. CDR3 length: 15 residues. CDR3 residues: CASSLASPLYNEQFF. The covered CDR3 bases are TGCGCCAGCAGCTTGGCCAGTCCCCTTTACAATGAG.